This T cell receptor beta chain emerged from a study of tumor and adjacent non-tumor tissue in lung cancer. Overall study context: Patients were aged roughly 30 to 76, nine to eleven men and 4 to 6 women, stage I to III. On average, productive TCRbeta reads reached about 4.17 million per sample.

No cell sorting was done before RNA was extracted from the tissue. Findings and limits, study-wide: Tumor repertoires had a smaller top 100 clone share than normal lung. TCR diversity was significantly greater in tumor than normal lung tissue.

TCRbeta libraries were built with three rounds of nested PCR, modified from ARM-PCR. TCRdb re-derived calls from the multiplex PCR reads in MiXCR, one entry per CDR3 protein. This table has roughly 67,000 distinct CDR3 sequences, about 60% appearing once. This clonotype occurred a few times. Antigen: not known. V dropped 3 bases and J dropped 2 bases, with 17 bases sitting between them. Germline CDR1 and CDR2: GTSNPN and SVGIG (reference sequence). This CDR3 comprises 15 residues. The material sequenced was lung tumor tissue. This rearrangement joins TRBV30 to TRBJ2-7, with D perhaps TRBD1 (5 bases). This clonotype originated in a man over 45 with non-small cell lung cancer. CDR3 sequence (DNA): TGTGCCTGGAGCGGACGTACCCCAGGGCCCTACGAGCAGTACTTC. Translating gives CAWSGRTPGPYEQYF.